One sample yielded the 19 T cell receptor beta chains listed below, sequenced in a study of T cells in Graves' hyperthyroidism and ophthalmopathy. The TCR beta CDR3 regions underwent amplification using RNA transcripts as the source. First-round RT-PCR targeting the TCR CDR3 was performed with the HTBI primer set. One entry per CDR3 protein results from TCRdb running MiXCR on the multiplex PCR reads. The table has approximately 630,000 distinct CDR3 sequences, about 16% seen once. The sequencing sample was made of blood. These receptors were obtained from a woman younger than 45 with Graves' hyperthyroidism.

There are a few counts of this clonotype. This chain links TRBV15 with TRBJ1-5; 8 bases match TRBD1. This CDR3 contains 16 residues. The V and J ends lost 1 base and 7 bases, in that order; junction bases with no gene match: 9. Looked up from germline, CDR1 is LNHNV and CDR2 is YYDKDF (reference sequence). DNA of the CDR3: TGTGCCACCAGCAGAGTCCCCAGGGGGCTTAGGCAGCCCCAGCATTTT. Residues: CATSRVPRGLRQPQHF.

This clonotype was picked up a small number of times. This chain uses TRBV12-3 or TRBV12-4 with TRBJ2-5; D ambiguous. V lost 5 bases, J lost 9 bases, and 16 bases lay in between. The CDR3 has 13 residues. The CDR3 DNA reads as TGTGCCAGCAGTAGAGATGTAGGCGGAGCCCAGTACTTC. Protein product: CASSRDVGGAQYF.

This clonotype was picked up a small number of times. The chain is built from TRBV5-6 and TRBJ2-7; 10 nucleotides match TRBD1. From germline, CDR1 is SGHDT and CDR2 YYEEEE. V lost 7 bases to trimming and J lost 5 bases; unmatched junction nucleotides: 9. This CDR3 region has 14 residues. The CDR3 is CASGDRDRGDEQYF. The CDR3 nucleotides are TGTGCCAGCGGCGACCGGGACAGGGGTGACGAGCAGTACTTC. Together with reference TRBV5-6 and TRBJ2-7, the CDR3 gives the full variable domain: DAGVTQSPTHLIKTRGQQVTLRCSPKSGHDTVSWYQQALGQGPQFIFQYYEEEERQRGNFPDRFSGHQFPNYSSELNVNALLLGDSALYLCASGDRDRGDEQYFGPGTRLTVT.

CDR3 amino acids: CSVGGRNTGELFF. The CDR3 DNA reads TGCAGCGTTGGAGGGAGGAACACCGGGGAGCTGTTTTTT. The V call is TRBV29-1, the J call TRBJ2-2; D possibly corresponds to TRBD2 (5 bases). The CDR3 has 13 amino acids. Germline CDR1 reads SQVTM; CDR2 reads ANQGSEA. The V gene lost 4 bases and the J gene lost 1 base, with 7 bases spanning the gap.

The table lists this clonotype with a few counts. The V call is TRBV7-9, the J call TRBJ2-5; 8 bases agree with TRBD1. Germline values: CDR1 SEHNR, CDR2 FQNEAQ (reference sequence). CDR3 length equals 17 residues. V shed 0 bases, J shed 5 bases, and the junction held 11 bases outside the gene matches. CDR3: CASSLAIGQGGGETQYF. The CDR3 DNA follows: TGTGCCAGCAGCTTAGCGATTGGACAGGGCGGCGGGGAGACCCAGTACTTC. The whole variable domain, remainder taken from reference TRBV7-9 and TRBJ2-5, is DTGVSQNPRHKITKRGQNVTFRCDPISEHNRLYWYRQTLGQGPEFLTYFQNEAQLEKSRLLSDRFSAERPKGSFSTLEIQRTEQGDSAMYLCASSLAIGQGGGETQYFGPGTRLLVL.

The J gene is TRBJ2-1, the V gene TRBV19, with unresolved D. The CDR3 has 13 residues. Trimming pared 4 bases from V and 4 bases from J, leaving 8 bases between. The germline gives CDR1 LNHDA, CDR2 SQIVND (reference sequence). CDR3 residues: CASSKVNYNEQFF. In nucleotides, the CDR3 is TGTGCCAGTAGTAAAGTAAATTACAATGAGCAGTTCTTC.

This chain links TRBV6-4 with TRBJ2-2; the match to TRBD2 covers 14 bases. J lost 4 bases, V lost 3 bases, and 7 bases had no gene match. The germline gives CDR1 MRHNA, CDR2 SNTAGT. The CDR3 totals 18 residues. The CDR3 loop is CASSEKGLAGGPTGELFF. In DNA, the CDR3 is TGTGCCAGCAGTGAAAAAGGACTAGCGGGAGGACCCACCGGGGAGCTGTTTTTT.

This clonotype has at least ten counts. CDR3 residues: CASSLDRSNTGELFF. The DNA of the CDR3 is TGCGCCAGCAGCTTGGACAGGTCGAACACCGGGGAGCTGTTTTTT. This chain connects TRBV5-1 to TRBJ2-2, with D maybe TRBD1 (5 bases). The V end lost 0 bases, the J end lost 0 bases, and 6 bases lay between the germline ends. Germline V CDR1 and CDR2: SGHRS, YFSETQ. CDR3 length: 15 residues.

This clonotype was observed many times. This chain connects TRBV6-1 to TRBJ1-2; possibly TRBD1 for D (5 bases). V lost 6 bases and J 4 bases, leaving 15 bases between the germline ends. Germline assignment: CDR1 MNHNS and CDR2 SASEGT. The CDR3 consists of 14 residues. CDR3 in amino acids: CASSRPRGTYGYTF. CDR3 nucleotides: TGTGCCAGCAGCAGGCCTAGGGGAACCTATGGCTACACCTTC.

The CDR3 here is CSARDLEGDGTGELFF. DNA of the CDR3: TGCAGTGCTAGAGATCTGGAGGGAGACGGCACCGGGGAGCTGTTTTTT. The chain uses TRBV20-1 and TRBJ2-2; D possibly corresponds to TRBD2 (6 bases). Deletions cut 0 bases from V and 4 bases from J, with 15 bases between. Germline CDR1 reads DFQATT; CDR2 reads SNEGSKA (reference sequence). The CDR3 length is 16 residues.

This clonotype was counted only a few times. The chain has TRBV29-1 and TRBJ1-2; 8 nucleotides match TRBD1. Germline trimming cut 7 bases from V and 1 base from J; bases unmatched to any gene: 17. Germline V gives CDR1 SQVTM, CDR2 ANQGSEA. This CDR3 spans 17 amino acids. DNA of the CDR3: TGCAGCGCCCGGATCCCAAGACAGGGGACTTTTAACTATGGCTACACCTTC. Translating gives CSARIPRQGTFNYGYTF.

Remarks on this clonotype: A read error may explain this, as a much larger clone is one base away. This sequence joins TRBV7-2 and TRBJ2-1; TRBD2 might be the D (5 bases). The CDR3 runs 13 residues. Germline V lookup: CDR1 SGHTA, CDR2 FQGNSA. CDR3 sequence: CASSFQRYNEHFF. CDR3 nucleotides: TGTGCCAGCAGCTTCCAGCGGTACAATGAGCATTTCTTC.

Details on this clonotype: Mismatch with germline at one junction end may stem from a read error. This sequence joins TRBV14 and TRBJ1-1, with D tentatively TRBD1 (6 bases). The CDR3 has 16 amino acids. From germline, CDR1 is SGHDN and CDR2 FVKESK. CDR3 coding DNA: TGTGCCAGCAGCCAAGAGGGACAAGGGGCGAACACTGGAGCTTTCTTT. Its translation: CASSQEGQGANTGAFF. Looking up the rest from reference TRBV14 and TRBJ1-1 gives the full variable domain: EAGVTQFPSHSVIEKGQTVTLRCDPISGHDNLYWYRRVMGKEIKFLLHFVKESKQDESGMPNNRFLAERTGGTYSTLKVQPAELEDSGVYFCASSQEGQGANTGAFFGQGTRLTVV.

Only a few counts were recorded for this clonotype. V and J are TRBV3-1 and TRBJ1-6; D is ambiguous. Germline loops: CDR1 LGHDT, CDR2 YNNKEL (reference sequence). V was clipped by 1 base and J by 6 bases, with 10 bases between them. This CDR3 is built from 15 residues. CDR3 DNA sequence: TGTGCCAGCAGCCAAGGTAGTTTATCTAATTCACCCCTCCACTTT. Translating gives CASSQGSLSNSPLHF.

J is TRBJ1-5 and V is TRBV6-1; D is unclear. V was shortened by 10 bases and J by 6 bases, with 22 bases between the two germline ends. Germline-derived CDR1 and CDR2 are MNHNS and SASEGT. This CDR3 is 15 amino acids long. CDR3 sequence (DNA): TGTGCCATCAGCGAGACTTCAGGAATCGTTCAGCCCCAGCATTTT. This encodes CAISETSGIVQPQHF.

This clonotype was counted only a few times. The final CDR3 position lacks the conserved phenylalanine or tryptophan, pointing to a likely read error. The chain links TRBV28 to TRBJ1-1; TRBD1 might be the D (5 bases). Per the germline V gene, CDR1 is MDHEN and CDR2 is SYDVKM. This CDR3 comprises 15 residues. The germline V and J ends were trimmed by 6 bases and 3 bases, with 17 bases remaining between them. The CDR3 region has the DNA TGTGCCAGCAGCTTAGTTACAGGATTGGACACTGAAGCTTTCTCT. Residues: CASSLVTGLDTEAFS.

V gene TRBV29-1 combines with J gene TRBJ1-2; the D is unclear. With 3 bases removed from V and 0 bases from J, the gap between germline ends came to 14 bases. Per the germline V gene, CDR1 is SQVTM and CDR2 is ANQGSEA. This CDR3 comprises 15 residues. The CDR3 is CSVDSPTETNYGYTF. The CDR3, as DNA: TGCAGCGTTGATTCACCGACGGAGACTAACTATGGCTACACCTTC.

This clonotype was detected ten times or more. The V gene is TRBV5-1, the J gene TRBJ2-2; D tentatively fits TRBD1 or TRBD2 (5 bases each). The germline V gene encodes CDR1 SGHRS and CDR2 YFSETQ. CDR3 length: 15 residues. With 2 bases removed from V and 2 bases from J, the gap between germline ends came to 10 bases. The CDR3 reads CASSLGTDNTGELFF. In DNA, the CDR3 is TGCGCCAGCAGCTTAGGGACGGATAACACCGGGGAGCTGTTTTTT.

This clonotype was recorded a few times. The genes are TRBV15 and TRBJ2-1, with 9 bases matching TRBD1. This CDR3 contains 15 residues. J gave up 6 bases and V 4 bases, and 7 bases lay outside the gene matches. CDR1 and CDR2 from the germline V gene are LNHNV and YYDKDF (reference sequence). In DNA form, the CDR3 reads TGTGCCACCAGCACCTTCGGGACAGGGCCCAATGAGCAGTTCTTC. Its protein product is CATSTFGTGPNEQFF.